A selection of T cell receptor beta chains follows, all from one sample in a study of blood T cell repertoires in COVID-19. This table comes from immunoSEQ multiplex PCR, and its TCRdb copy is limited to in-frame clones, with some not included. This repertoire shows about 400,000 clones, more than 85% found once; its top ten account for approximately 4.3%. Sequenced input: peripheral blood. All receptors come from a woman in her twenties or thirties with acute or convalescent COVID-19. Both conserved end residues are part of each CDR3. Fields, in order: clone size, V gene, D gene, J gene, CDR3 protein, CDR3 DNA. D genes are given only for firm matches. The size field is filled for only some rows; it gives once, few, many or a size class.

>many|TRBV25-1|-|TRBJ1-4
CASTQHGATNEKLFF
TGTGCCAGCACTCAACACGGAGCAACTAATGAAAAACTGTTTTTT
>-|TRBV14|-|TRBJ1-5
CASSQDLRRGYSNQPQHF
TGTGCCAGCAGCCAAGATCTCCGACGCGGATATAGCAATCAGCCCCAGCATTTT
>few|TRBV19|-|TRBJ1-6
CASSASGDDLHF
TGTGCCAGTAGTGCCTCAGGCGACGACCTCCACTTT
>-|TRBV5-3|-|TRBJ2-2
CARSLVRGSTGELFF
TGTGCCAGAAGCTTGGTAAGGGGGAGCACCGGGGAGCTGTTTTTT
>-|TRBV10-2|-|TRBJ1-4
CASTMGLNAKLFF
TGCGCCAGCACGATGGGCCTCAATGCGAAACTGTTTTTT
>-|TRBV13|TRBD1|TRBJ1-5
CASSLGRQGSQPQHF
TGTGCCAGCAGCTTAGGCCGACAGGGGAGTCAGCCCCAGCATTTT
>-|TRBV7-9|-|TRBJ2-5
CASSLAGRNQEAQYF
TGTGCCAGCAGCTTAGCGGGTCGGAACCAAGAGGCCCAGTACTTC
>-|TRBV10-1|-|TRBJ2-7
CASSVRQGACREQGPRDEQYF
TGCGCCAGCAGTGTTAGACAAGGGGCTTGCCGGGAACAGGGTCCCCGGGACGAGCAGTACTTC
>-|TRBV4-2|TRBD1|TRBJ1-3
CASSPGQGLGNTIYF
TGTGCCAGCAGCCCCGGACAGGGTCTCGGAAACACCATATATTTT
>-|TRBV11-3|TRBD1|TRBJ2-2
CASSENRGTTGELFF
TGTGCCAGCAGCGAGAACAGGGGTACCACCGGGGAGCTGTTTTTT
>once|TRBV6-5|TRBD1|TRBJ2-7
CASSPRDSPYEQYF
TGTGCCAGCAGCCCCCGGGACAGCCCCTACGAGCAGTACTTC
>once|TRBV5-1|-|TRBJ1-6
CASSSGTSPHNSPLHF
TGCGCCAGCAGCTCGGGGACAAGTCCCCATAATTCACCCCTCCACTTT
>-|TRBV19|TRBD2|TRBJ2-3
CASSHSPGEGTQYF
TGTGCCAGTAGTCACTCACCGGGGGAGGGTACGCAGTATTTT
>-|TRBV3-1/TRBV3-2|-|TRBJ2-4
CASSQSVGVQYF
TGTGCCAGCAGCCAAAGCGTGGGAGTTCAGTACTTC
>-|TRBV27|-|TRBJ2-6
CASSPTGQRYSGANVLTF
TGTGCCAGCAGTCCCACCGGACAGCGTTACTCTGGGGCCAACGTCCTGACTTTC
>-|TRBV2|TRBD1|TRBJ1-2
CASSGQGNNYGYTF
TGTGCCAGCAGTGGACAGGGGAATAACTATGGCTACACCTTC
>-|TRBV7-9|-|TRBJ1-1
CASSTRYNPPEAFF
TGTGCCAGCAGCACTCGTTATAACCCCCCTGAAGCTTTCTTT
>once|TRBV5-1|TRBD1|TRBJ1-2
CASSSIPTGQHSYGYTF
TGCGCCAGCAGCTCTATTCCTACGGGACAGCACAGCTATGGCTACACCTTC
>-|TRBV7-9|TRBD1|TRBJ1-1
CASSGRTGMNAEAFF
TGTGCCAGCAGCGGACGGACAGGGATGAACGCTGAAGCTTTCTTT
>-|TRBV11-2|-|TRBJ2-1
CASSSQLIGNEQFF
TGTGCCAGCAGCTCCCAACTAATAGGCAATGAGCAGTTCTTC
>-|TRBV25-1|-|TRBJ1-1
CASSPFAAGKTEAFF
TGTGCCAGCAGCCCCTTCGCGGCAGGGAAAACTGAAGCTTTCTTT
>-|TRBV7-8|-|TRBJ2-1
CASSPSPAGGNEQFF
TGTGCCAGCAGCCCCTCCCCGGCAGGTGGCAATGAGCAGTTCTTC
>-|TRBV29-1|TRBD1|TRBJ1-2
CSVAGTGVFGYTF
TGCAGCGTGGCCGGGACAGGGGTTTTTGGCTACACCTTC
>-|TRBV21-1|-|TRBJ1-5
CASSAGTSCNQPQHF
TGTGCCAGCAGTGCCGGGACATCTTGTAATCAGCCCCAGCATTTT
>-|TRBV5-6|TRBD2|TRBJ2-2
CASSYLAGGLGGELFF
TGTGCCAGCAGTTACCTAGCGGGAGGGCTAGGCGGGGAGCTGTTTTTT
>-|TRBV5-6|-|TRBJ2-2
CASSLWSSSITGELFF
TGTGCCAGCAGCTTGTGGTCTAGTTCTATTACCGGGGAGCTGTTTTTT
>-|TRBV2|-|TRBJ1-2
CASSALGPEGYTF
TGTGCCAGCAGTGCTTTGGGGCCGGAAGGCTACACCTTC